A selection of T cell receptor beta chains follows, all from one sample in a study of T-cell memory formation after mild COVID-19. TCRdb passed the 5' RACE reads through MiXCR, listing each CDR3 protein once. The profile shows roughly 600,000 distinct CDR3 sequences, approximately 18% of them singletons. The sequencing sample was made of PBMCs or a T cell subset sorted from them (not recorded which). These receptors were taken from an adult woman who had mild COVID-19 (a few samples of this study predate the infection). Cell type and time point are not known. Each CDR3 is given with its conserved first and last residue. Fields, in order: J gene, clone size, D gene, V gene, CDR3 protein, CDR3 DNA. A D gene is named only where the DNA matches it firmly. For some rows the clone size is stated as once, few or many, or as a class when expanded; others skip it.

J: TRBJ2-6
size: .
D: .
V: TRBV18
CDR3: CASSPVQAGANVLTF
DNA: TGTGCCAGCTCACCGGTACAGGCTGGGGCCAACGTCCTGACTTTC

J: TRBJ2-7
size: few
D: TRBD1
V: TRBV3-1
CDR3: CASRTDRVPYEQYF
DNA: TGTGCCAGCAGGACCGACAGGGTCCCCTACGAGCAGTACTTC

J: TRBJ1-1
size: .
D: .
V: TRBV9
CDR3: CASSVQHEVYGVGTEAFF
DNA: TGTGCCAGCAGCGTACAACACGAGGTTTACGGGGTCGGCACTGAAGCTTTCTTT

J: TRBJ1-1
size: .
D: .
V: TRBV7-8
CDR3: CASSLVAGATEAFF
DNA: TGTGCCAGCAGCTTAGTAGCGGGGGCAACTGAAGCTTTCTTT

J: TRBJ2-2
size: .
D: .
V: TRBV5-1
CDR3: CASSPGSGASNTGELFF
DNA: TGCGCCAGCAGCCCCGGATCGGGAGCGTCGAACACCGGGGAGCTGTTTTTT

J: TRBJ2-7
size: few
D: .
V: TRBV14
CDR3: CASSLVPTYEQYF
DNA: TGTGCCAGCAGTCTCGTCCCCACGTACGAGCAGTACTTC

J: TRBJ1-2
size: few
D: .
V: TRBV15
CDR3: CATSRVGGDGYGYTF
DNA: TGTGCCACCAGCAGAGTCGGAGGGGATGGCTATGGCTACACCTTC

J: TRBJ1-5
size: .
D: TRBD1
V: TRBV30
CDR3: CAWGTGLSNQPQHF
DNA: TGTGCCTGGGGGACAGGGCTAAGTAATCAGCCCCAGCATTTT

J: TRBJ2-1
size: .
D: .
V: TRBV6-5
CDR3: CASSSTAVADNEQFF
DNA: TGTGCCAGCAGTTCCACGGCGGTAGCGGACAATGAGCAGTTCTTC

J: TRBJ2-1
size: few
D: TRBD2
V: TRBV7-9
CDR3: CASSFFASGTRLYNEQFF
DNA: TGTGCCAGCAGCTTTTTCGCTAGCGGGACCAGACTATACAATGAGCAGTTCTTC

J: TRBJ1-1
size: few
D: TRBD1
V: TRBV6-5
CDR3: CASSYVQGGRGNTEAFF
DNA: TGTGCCAGCAGTTACGTACAAGGGGGCCGGGGGAACACTGAAGCTTTCTTT

J: TRBJ1-1
size: .
D: .
V: TRBV29-1
CDR3: CSAGRGPDTEAFF
DNA: TGCAGCGCCGGTCGGGGACCCGACACTGAAGCTTTCTTT

J: TRBJ2-2
size: few
D: .
V: TRBV12-3/TRBV12-4
CDR3: CASSSKRDTGELFF
DNA: TGTGCCAGCAGTTCAAAACGGGACACCGGGGAGCTGTTTTTT

J: TRBJ2-1
size: .
D: .
V: TRBV11-2
CDR3: CASSGDGTAIYNEQFF
DNA: TGTGCCAGCTCGGGGGACGGGACAGCGATATACAATGAGCAGTTCTTC

J: TRBJ1-2
size: .
D: .
V: TRBV20-1
CDR3: CSARDGAYYGYTF
DNA: TGCAGTGCTAGAGATGGGGCCTACTATGGCTACACCTTC

J: TRBJ2-7
size: .
D: .
V: TRBV2
CDR3: CASSEAQIYEQYF
DNA: TGTGCCAGCAGTGAAGCGCAGATCTACGAGCAGTACTTC